This T cell receptor (beta chain) was identified during a study of identical twins. The CDR3 length is 14 residues. The V end lost 3 bases, the J end lost 0 bases, and 9 bases lay between the germline ends. CDR1 is KGHSH, CDR2 LQKENI, per germline. This clonotype was seen more than once but under ten times. Each CDR3 protein is one row after TCRdb ran MiXCR on the 5' RACE reads. The repertoire holds about 100,000 distinct CDR3 sequences, around 5.5% seen once, with about an eighth in the top ten. V and J are TRBV18 and TRBJ2-7; maybe TRBD2 (5 bases). The sample was memory T cells sorted from blood. The source is a woman aged 45-59 years in good health. CDR3 DNA: TGTGCCAGCTCACCGGAGCGGTACTCCTACGAGCAGTACGTC. Translation: CASSPERYSYEQYV.